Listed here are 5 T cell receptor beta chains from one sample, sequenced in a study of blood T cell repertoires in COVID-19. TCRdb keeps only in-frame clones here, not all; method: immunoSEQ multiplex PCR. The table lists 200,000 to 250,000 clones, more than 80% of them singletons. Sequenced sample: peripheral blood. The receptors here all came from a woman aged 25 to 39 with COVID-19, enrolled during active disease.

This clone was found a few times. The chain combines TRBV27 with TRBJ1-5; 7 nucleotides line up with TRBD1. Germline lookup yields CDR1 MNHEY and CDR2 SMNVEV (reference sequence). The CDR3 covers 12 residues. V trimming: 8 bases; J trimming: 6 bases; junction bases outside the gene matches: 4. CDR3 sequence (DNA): TGTGCCAGCCAGGGGGTGGGTCAGCCCCAGCATTTT. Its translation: CASQGVGQPQHF.

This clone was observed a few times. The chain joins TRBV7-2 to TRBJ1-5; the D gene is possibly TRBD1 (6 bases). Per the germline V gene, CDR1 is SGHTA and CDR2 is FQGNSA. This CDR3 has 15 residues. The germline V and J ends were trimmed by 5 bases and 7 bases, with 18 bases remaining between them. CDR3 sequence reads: CASSPQTTGIQPQHF. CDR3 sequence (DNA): TGTGCCAGCAGCCCCCAAACGACAGGAATACAGCCCCAGCATTTT.

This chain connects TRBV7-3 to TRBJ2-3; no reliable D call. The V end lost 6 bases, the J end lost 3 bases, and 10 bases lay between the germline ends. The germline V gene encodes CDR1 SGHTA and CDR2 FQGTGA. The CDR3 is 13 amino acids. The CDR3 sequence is CASSEFGTDTQYF. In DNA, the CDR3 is TGTGCCAGCAGTGAGTTCGGTACAGATACGCAGTATTTT.

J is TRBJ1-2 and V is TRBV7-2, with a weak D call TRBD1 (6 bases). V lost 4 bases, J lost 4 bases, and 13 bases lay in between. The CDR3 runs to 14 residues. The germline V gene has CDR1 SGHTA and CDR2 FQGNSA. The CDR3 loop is CASSSGTFAYGYTF. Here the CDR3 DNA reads TGTGCCAGCAGCTCCGGGACATTCGCCTATGGCTACACCTTC.

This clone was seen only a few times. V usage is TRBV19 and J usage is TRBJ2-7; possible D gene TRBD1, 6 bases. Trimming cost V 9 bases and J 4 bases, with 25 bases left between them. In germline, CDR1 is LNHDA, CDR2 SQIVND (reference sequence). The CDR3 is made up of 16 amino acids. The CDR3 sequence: CASAGKQGPHKYEQYF. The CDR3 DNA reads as TGTGCCAGCGCAGGGAAACAGGGTCCTCACAAATACGAGCAGTACTTC.